This TCR beta chain was sequenced in a study of PD-1 blockade in mismatch repair-deficient tumors. The CDR3 has 17 residues. From germline, CDR1 is SEHNR and CDR2 FQNEAQ (reference sequence). After removal of 5 bases from V and 8 bases from J, the junction contained 17 bases not matched to a gene. This table comes from immunoSEQ multiplex PCR, and its TCRdb copy is limited to in-frame clones, with some not included. The sample shows 120,000 or so clones, about 88% of them seen only once. The specimen comprised peripheral blood, sampled 44 weeks after starting pembrolizumab. The chain is built from TRBV7-9 and TRBJ2-1; 8 nucleotides line up with TRBD2. The clonotype originates from an adult with mismatch repair-deficient cancer. The DNA for the CDR3 is TGTGCCAGCAGCGAAAGCCGCCGGCTAGCGGGCGGCGATGAGCAGTTCTTC. Protein product: CASSESRRLAGGDEQFF.